Below are 21 T cell receptor beta chains sequenced from a single sample in a study of vaccination effects on CD4 cells after COVID-19. Clones were sequenced by immunoSEQ multiplex PCR, and TCRdb holds only the in-frame ones, with some missing. The table records 14,000 or so clones, roughly 75% of them present only once. No antigens are known for them. Before sequencing, viral peptide pools were used by the ViraFEST assay to expand antigen-specific CD4+ T cells. Cultured cells yielded isolated CD4+ T cells after roughly 11 days. This individual tested PCR-positive for SARS-CoV-2 infection between March and December 2020. Participants each got two BNT162b2 or mRNA-1273 vaccine doses. The material sequenced was CD4+ T cells from PBMCs cultured with SARS-CoV-2 spike peptides, taken after COVID-19 vaccination. Source of these receptors: a human donor who had a prior SARS-CoV-2 infection.

The chain joins TRBV27 to TRBJ2-7; 9 bases line up with TRBD1. Trimming took 1 base from V and 0 from J; bases not matched to a gene: 4. The CDR3 spans 16 residues. CDR1 is MNHEY and CDR2 is SMNVEV in the germline V gene (reference sequence). CDR3 coding DNA: TGTGCCAGCAGTTTATTGGGACAGGGCGCCTCCTACGAGCAGTACTTC. Amino acids: CASSLLGQGASYEQYF.

This sequence joins TRBV28 and TRBJ2-7, with 9 bases identical to TRBD1. CDR1 is MDHEN and CDR2 is SYDVKM in the germline V gene. Unmatched junction bases numbered 11, after V lost 2 bases and J lost 9 bases. The CDR3 is made up of 15 amino acids. The CDR3 here is CASSLGTGYQRVQYF. The CDR3 coding sequence is TGTGCCAGCAGTTTAGGGACAGGGTACCAGCGCGTGCAGTACTTC.

This clone appeared once. The chain carries TRBV4-1 and TRBJ1-2, with D possibly being TRBD1 (5 bases). The germline CDR1 and CDR2 sequences are MGHRA and YSYEKL. The ends were cut back, 4 bases at V and 3 bases at J, with 9 bases in the middle. This CDR3 contains 13 residues. The CDR3 DNA reads as TGCGCCAGCAGCCGAGACAGTTACTATGGCTACACCTTC. It yields the protein CASSRDSYYGYTF.

The rearrangement links TRBV9 to TRBJ2-3, with D uncertain. Germline CDR1 SGDLS, CDR2 YYNGEE. CDR3 length equals 15 residues. Trimming took off 6 bases at V and 2 bases at J, with 16 bases between the two ends. CDR3 nucleotides: TGTGCCAGCACCTCGACCCTTAGGAACACAGATACGCAGTATTTT. Its translation: CASTSTLRNTDTQYF.

The chain joins TRBV5-1 to TRBJ2-1; D not resolved. The CDR3 sequence is 12 residues long. V shed 0 bases and J shed 7 bases, with 5 bases lying between them. CDR1 and CDR2 from the germline V gene are SGHRS and YFSETQ. CDR3 in amino acids: CASSLGLNEQFF. Written as DNA, the CDR3 is TGCGCCAGCAGCTTGGGGTTGAATGAGCAGTTCTTC.

The J gene is TRBJ2-7, the V gene TRBV4-2; D call uncertain. V lost 4 bases, J lost 0 bases, and 16 bases lay in between. Looked up from germline, CDR1 is LGHNA and CDR2 is YNFKEQ. CDR3 length: 16 residues. DNA of the CDR3: TGTGCCAGCAGCCCCCGGTACAAGGGTAGCTCCTACGAGCAGTACTTC. Protein sequence: CASSPRYKGSSYEQYF.

V and J are TRBV4-1 and TRBJ1-1, with D uncertain. Germline V gene sequence: CDR1 MGHRA, CDR2 YSYEKL. V was shortened by 0 bases and J by 6 bases, with 14 bases between the two germline ends. This CDR3 region has 15 residues. The CDR3 reads CASSQDVYLEAEAFF. CDR3 DNA sequence: TGCGCCAGCAGCCAAGATGTGTACTTAGAGGCTGAAGCTTTCTTT.

This clone showed up just a few times. The chain recombines TRBV6-6 with TRBJ2-7; 9 bases align to TRBD2. J was trimmed by 6 bases and V by 0 bases; bases with no gene match: 6. This CDR3 has 15 amino acids. Germline assignment: CDR1 MNHNY and CDR2 SVGAGI (reference sequence). CDR3 loop: CASSYSASGIGEQYF. The CDR3 bases are TGTGCCAGCAGTTACTCTGCTAGCGGGATCGGCGAGCAGTACTTC.

The chain is built from TRBV20-1 and TRBJ2-1; D perhaps matches TRBD2 (5 bases). Trimming removed 3 bases from V and 5 bases from J, with 17 bases in between. The CDR3 contains 15 residues. Germline V gene sequence: CDR1 DFQATT, CDR2 SNEGSKA (reference sequence). For the CDR3, the DNA is TGCAGTGCTAGTTTTGGGCGGGTGATCAACAATGAGCAGTTCTTC. Protein product: CSASFGRVINNEQFF.

The table lists this clone with a few counts. The rearrangement joins TRBV7-2 to TRBJ2-7; D remains ambiguous. Germline V lookup: CDR1 SGHTA, CDR2 FQGNSA. Deletions cut 1 base from V and 6 bases from J, with 16 bases between. The CDR3 contains 15 residues. Here the CDR3 reads CASSLEMTLSGEQYF. As DNA, the CDR3 is TGTGCCAGCAGCTTAGAGATGACACTATCTGGCGAGCAGTACTTC.

The chain joins TRBV2 to TRBJ1-1; no firm D call. The germline V gene encodes CDR1 SNHLY and CDR2 FYNNEI. The CDR3 extends over 15 amino acids. V shed 4 bases and J shed 1 base, with 13 bases lying between them. The CDR3 nucleotides are TGTGCCAGCAGTGGAGTTGCGACAAAGAACACTGAAGCTTTCTTT. Its protein product is CASSGVATKNTEAFF.

The chain has TRBV11-3 and TRBJ1-1; 7 nucleotides match TRBD1. V lost 0 bases, J lost 1 base, and 2 bases stayed unmatched. Germline V gives CDR1 SGHNT, CDR2 YENEEA. This CDR3 has 15 amino acids. The CDR3 DNA sequence: TGTGCCAGCAGCTTAGATGGGACAGCGAACACTGAAGCTTTCTTT. This gives the protein CASSLDGTANTEAFF.

By share of the sample, this clone is medium-sized (0.01 to 0.1%). The V and J genes are TRBV6-2 or TRBV6-3 and TRBJ2-1, with D unclear. Deletions cut 5 bases from V and 4 bases from J, with 18 bases between. The CDR3 loop spans 16 amino acids. Germline V gives CDR1 MNHEY, CDR2 SVGEGT. CDR3 in amino acids: CASSLPGRLDYNEQFF. CDR3 nucleotides: TGTGCCAGCAGTCTACCCGGCAGACTGGATTACAATGAGCAGTTCTTC.

This chain connects TRBV5-4 to TRBJ1-4, with D unclear. Germline V CDR1 and CDR2: SGHNT, YYREEE (reference sequence). The CDR3 loop spans 14 amino acids. Trimming stripped 1 base from V and 5 bases from J, with 9 bases between. CDR3: CASSLNRKNEKLFF. Written as DNA, the CDR3 is TGTGCCAGCAGCTTGAACAGAAAAAATGAAAAACTGTTTTTT.

The V and J genes are TRBV2 and TRBJ1-5; the D is unclear. The V end lost 7 bases, the J end lost 2 bases, and 12 bases lay between the germline ends. Germline loops: CDR1 SNHLY, CDR2 FYNNEI. CDR3 size: 14 residues. The CDR3 DNA reads as TGTGCCAGCACTCCCGGACGAGGCAATCAGCCCCAGCATTTT. Translating gives CASTPGRGNQPQHF.

The V gene is TRBV11-3, the J gene TRBJ1-2; 12 bases align to TRBD1. This CDR3 comprises 15 residues. Germline CDR1 and CDR2: SGHNT and YENEEA. Trimming cost V 3 bases and J 4 bases; bases outside gene matches: 3. The CDR3 here is CASSLGQGAGYGYTF. DNA for the CDR3: TGTGCCAGCAGCTTGGGACAGGGGGCCGGCTATGGCTACACCTTC. The variable domain in full, completed from reference TRBV11-3 and TRBJ1-2, reads EAGVVQSPRYKIIEKKQPVAFWCNPISGHNTLYWYLQNLGQGPELLIRYENEEAVDDSQLPKDRFSAERLKGVDSTLKIQPAELGDSAVYLCASSLGQGAGYGYTFGSGTRLTVV.

This chain uses TRBV4-1 with TRBJ1-1; D is undetermined. Trimming removed 1 base at V and 3 bases at J, with 12 bases between. Germline values: CDR1 MGHRA, CDR2 YSYEKL. CDR3 length: 15 residues. CDR3 DNA: TGCGCCAGCAGCCAAGTTTCGGTCGGCTACACTGAAGCTTTCTTT. It codes for CASSQVSVGYTEAFF.

The chain joins TRBV5-1 to TRBJ2-1; 8 bases align to TRBD2. Germline CDR1 is SGHRS and CDR2 is YFSETQ. This CDR3 region has 16 residues. J was trimmed by 4 bases and V by 0 bases; bases with no gene match: 6. In nucleotides, the CDR3 is TGCGCCAGCAGCTTGGTATTCGGGAGGGATTACAATGAGCAGTTCTTC. This encodes CASSLVFGRDYNEQFF.

This chain joins TRBV4-2 and TRBJ2-2, with 9 bases matching TRBD1. J gave up 1 base and V 1 base, and 1 base lay outside the gene matches. Germline values: CDR1 LGHNA, CDR2 YNFKEQ. The CDR3 runs to 16 residues. In nucleotides, the CDR3 is TGTGCCAGCAGCCAAGCGGGACAGGGGAACACCGGGGAGCTGTTTTTT. As protein: CASSQAGQGNTGELFF.

A few counts support this clone. The chain employs TRBV25-1 and TRBJ1-6, with unresolved D. The V end lost 1 base, the J end lost 10 bases, and 8 bases lay between the germline ends. The CDR3 sequence is 13 residues long. Germline V gene lookup returns CDR1 MGHDK and CDR2 SYGVNS. The CDR3 spells CASSESARSPLHF. DNA of the CDR3: TGTGCCAGCAGTGAATCCGCCAGATCACCCCTCCACTTT.

This clone occurred a few times. The rearrangement joins TRBV2 to TRBJ1-6, with TRBD1 matching 7 bases. The V segment lost 3 bases and the J segment 5 bases; nucleotides outside the gene matches: 4. The CDR3 loop spans 15 amino acids. From germline, CDR1 is SNHLY and CDR2 FYNNEI. CDR3 protein: CASSEEGANNSPLHF. As DNA, the CDR3 is TGTGCCAGCAGTGAGGAGGGGGCCAATAATTCACCCCTCCACTTT.